This T cell receptor (beta chain) comes out of a study of spatial heterogeneity in lung cancer (dated by TCRdb to about 2019). In terms of the full investigation: More beta-chain than alpha-chain transcripts were consistently detected, likely reflecting higher beta-chain transcript abundance. TCR transcript counts in tumor regions correlated strongly with a T cell transcriptional module score from matched bulk RNA-seq. In the raw uncorrected reads, each unique combination of TCR and UMI appeared more than ten times on average. In non-small cell lung cancer, the study made a quantitative comparison of TCR alpha and beta repertoires among multiple tumor regions, matched nontumor lung and blood. The study linked features of the TCR repertoire to counts of nonsynonymous mutations, which were determined by whole-exome sequencing of tumor tissue. Both alpha and beta chains were TCR-sequenced in samples taken at surgery, namely 220 tumor regions, around 70 matched nontumor lung samples and 55 to 60 PBMC samples.

Counted from cysteine to phenylalanine, this CDR3 has 14 amino acids. Only the CDR3 DNA stays, 42 bases, in frame from base 1. CDR1 GTSNPN and CDR2 SVGIG are derived from the germline V gene (reference sequence). V trim: 5 bases; J trim: 1 base; unmatched bases: 3. Overall results and qualifications from the work: Confirming at a functional level the hypothesis that regional TCRs recognize regional mutations was considered to require additional single-cell paired TCR alpha and beta sequencing. Counts of ubiquitous and regional expanded TCRs correlated with counts of ubiquitous and regional nonsynonymous mutations, respectively. TCR-seq was estimated to cover only roughly 7% of tumor T cells for alpha chains and approximately 12% for beta chains. The tumor nonsynonymous mutation count correlated with the number of expanded intratumoral alpha and beta TCRs.

The library was built by means of 5' RACE. The listed sequencing device is NextSeq 500. To allow correction of PCR and sequencing errors, the TCR library protocol tagged every TCR cDNA molecule with a unique molecular identifier. As for how the authors treated the data: TCR identification, UMI-based error correction and CDR3 extraction were all carried out with Decombinator tools. Expanded TCRs were defined as those above a frequency of 2 per 1,000, corresponding to the top 1% of the tumor frequency distribution. Expanded tumor TCRs were classed as regional if statistically deemed absent (corrected P<0.05) from at least one tumor region, otherwise ubiquitous. Renyi diversity was calculated using the R vegan package after each repertoire was subsampled 100 times to 5,000 TCRs. CDR3 similarity networks were built from amino acid triplet string-kernel similarity, with CDR3s being connected when pairwise similarity was above 0.82. TCRdb reprocessed the public reads (quality trimming at Q25 with fastp, clone calling with MiXCR) and kept in-frame beta chains. When rows share a CDR3 protein, they turn into one entry using the most common DNA and genes. The V and J calls here are based on TCRdb, not the publication. The sample table lists roughly 18,000 distinct CDR3 sequences, 8.5% to 10% of them with a count of one. Clones ranked in the top ten supply about 20% of the sample.

In the paper's terms, the time point label means: sample taken at primary tumor resection. Samples were obtained from approximately 70 patients with early-stage, untreated non-small cell lung cancer from the lung TRACERx cohort. Whole RNA extracted from tumor and nontumor lung tissue, or from cryopreserved PBMC samples, was used for TCR sequencing without cell sorting. A patient was chosen for TCR sequencing only when enough RNA was available from at least two tumor regions. Before being selected, tumor and adjacent nontumor lung specimens were reviewed by a lung pathologist. In this sample, this clonotype turned up many times. The antigen it recognizes is unknown. One base away there is no much larger clone; base qualities are not given. Because the library targeted alpha chains, this beta chain is an off-target read whose size means little.

In this chain, TRBV30 is recombined with TRBJ1-5; a stretch of 9 junction bases matches TRBD1. This material consisted of lung tumor tissue, taken at surgery. The TCR was taken from a female donor with early-stage non-small cell lung cancer. The CDR3 has the sequence CAWGQGTSNQPQHF. The nucleotides read TGTGCCTGGGGACAGGGGACAAGCAATCAGCCCCAGCATTTT.